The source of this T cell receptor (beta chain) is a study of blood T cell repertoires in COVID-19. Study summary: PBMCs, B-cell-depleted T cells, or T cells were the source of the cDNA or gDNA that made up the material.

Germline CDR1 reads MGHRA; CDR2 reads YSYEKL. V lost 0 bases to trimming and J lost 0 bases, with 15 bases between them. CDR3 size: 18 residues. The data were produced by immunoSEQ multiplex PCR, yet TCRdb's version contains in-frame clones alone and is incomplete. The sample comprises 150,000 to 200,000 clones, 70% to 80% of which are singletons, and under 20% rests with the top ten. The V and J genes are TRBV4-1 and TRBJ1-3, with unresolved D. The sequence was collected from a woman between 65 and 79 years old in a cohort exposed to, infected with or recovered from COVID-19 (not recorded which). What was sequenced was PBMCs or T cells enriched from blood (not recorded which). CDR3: CASSQDAGGPYSGNTIYF. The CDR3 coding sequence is TGCGCCAGCAGCCAAGATGCTGGAGGCCCCTACTCTGGAAACACCATATATTTT.